These 9 T cell receptor beta chains share one sample of origin, sequenced in a study of identical twins. TCRdb recomputed calls from the 5' RACE reads with MiXCR, one row per CDR3 protein. This table has 310,000 or so distinct CDR3 sequences, approximately 8% appearing once. This same sample was also taken into another study, of yellow fever vaccine responses in identical twins.

The specimen sequenced was memory (CD45RO+) T cells sorted from blood. These receptors all come from a young woman in good health.

The sample holds many counts of this clonotype. CDR3 sequence: CASSRHPLTGPYEQYF. CDR3 sequence (DNA): TGTGCCAGCAGTCGCCATCCCTTGACAGGCCCCTACGAGCAGTACTTC. This chain connects TRBV12-3 or TRBV12-4 to TRBJ2-7, with D possibly TRBD1 on 6 matching bases. V dropped 5 bases and J dropped 2 bases, with 19 bases sitting between them. This CDR3 spans 16 amino acids.

This clonotype was counted many times. V and J are TRBV6-1 and TRBJ2-3; the D gene is possibly TRBD2 (6 bases). The length of the CDR3 is 13 residues. Germline-derived CDR1 and CDR2 are MNHNS and SASEGT. V was clipped by 5 bases and J by 4 bases, with 10 bases between them. The CDR3 DNA reads TGTGCCAGCAGTCCGGGAGCAGCAGATACGCAGTATTTT. This encodes CASSPGAADTQYF.

This clonotype was seen repeatedly, ten times or more. The gene calls are TRBV20-1 and TRBJ2-3, with a possible D match to TRBD2 (7 bases). Trimming took off 6 bases at V and 2 bases at J, with 15 bases between the two ends. This CDR3 spans 14 amino acids. Per the germline V gene, CDR1 is DFQATT and CDR2 is SNEGSKA (reference sequence). CDR3 nucleotide sequence: TGCAGTGCCGACACGCGGGGGCCCACAGATACGCAGTATTTT. This sequence encodes CSADTRGPTDTQYF.

The sample holds many counts of this clonotype. The genes are TRBV14 and TRBJ1-2; possible D gene TRBD1, 6 bases. The germline V gene encodes CDR1 SGHDN and CDR2 FVKESK. The CDR3 contains 14 residues. The ends were cut back, 0 bases at V and 8 bases at J, with 13 bases in the middle. CDR3 sequence reads: CASSQDRGTGGYTF. CDR3 nucleotide sequence: TGTGCCAGCAGCCAAGACAGGGGTACGGGCGGCTACACCTTC.

This clonotype came up many times. This sequence joins TRBV29-1 and TRBJ1-3; TRBD1 might be the D (5 bases). CDR1 is SQVTM, CDR2 ANQGSEA, per germline. V was shortened by 5 bases and J by 0 bases, with 11 bases between the two germline ends. There are 14 residues in the CDR3. The CDR3 loop reads CSVQGRSSGNTIYF. The CDR3 nucleotides are TGCAGCGTTCAGGGTCGGAGCTCTGGAAACACCATATATTTT.

In this sample, this clonotype turned up a few times. J is TRBJ2-7 and V is TRBV6-1; D gene ambiguous. The CDR3 is made up of 13 amino acids. Trimming shortened V by 6 bases and J by 0 bases, and 9 bases separated the two germline ends. Germline-derived CDR1 and CDR2 are MNHNS and SASEGT. The CDR3 here is CASSSQGSYEQYV. The CDR3 region has the DNA TGTGCCAGCAGCAGCCAAGGCTCCTACGAGCAGTACGTC.

The chain joins TRBV5-1 to TRBJ2-2; D is possibly TRBD2 (6 bases). Trimming left V 3 bases short and J 3 bases short, with 15 bases between. The CDR3 is 16 amino acids. Germline V gene sequence: CDR1 SGHRS, CDR2 YFSETQ. CDR3 in amino acids: CASSSGGTSYTGELFF. The DNA for the CDR3 is TGCGCCAGCAGCTCAGGCGGGACCTCTTACACCGGGGAGCTGTTTTTT.

This clonotype turned up a few times. This chain connects TRBV10-3 to TRBJ1-3; tentative D call: TRBD1 (6 bases). Trimming removed 3 bases from V and 0 bases from J, with 9 bases in between. Germline-derived CDR1 and CDR2 are ENHRY and SYGVKD. CDR3 size: 15 residues. The CDR3 spells CAISDGQSSGNTIYF. CDR3 nucleotide sequence: TGTGCCATCAGTGATGGACAGAGCTCTGGAAACACCATATATTTT.

This clonotype has just a few counts. The V and J genes are TRBV12-3 or TRBV12-4 and TRBJ2-7; no definite D call. The V end was cut by 9 bases, the J end by 0 bases, with 12 bases between. The CDR3 spans 13 residues. CDR3 nucleotides: TGTGCCAGTAGACTGGGAAGCTCCTACGAGCAGTACGTC. Translation gives CASRLGSSYEQYV.